In its sample, the clone carrying this T cell receptor (beta chain) was seen once. Its antigen is unidentified. The data originate from a study of T cell responses to AZD1222 COVID-19 vaccine. Study-wide points: White British people made up most donors, females outnumbered males, and clonal diversity was possibly underestimated. Just five to seven people given AZD1222 tested seropositive at baseline.

Some clones are missing from TCRdb's copy, which holds only in-frame ones; the method was immunoSEQ multiplex PCR. The sample has about 180,000 clones, approximately 91% seen once. Germline-derived CDR1 and CDR2 are MDHEN and SYDVKM. V lost 2 bases to trimming and J lost 3 bases, with 14 bases between them. The CDR3 is 15 amino acids. This TCR was sampled from an adult who received the AZD1222 COVID-19 vaccine. Material: peripheral blood, obtained 28 days after the second AZD1222 dose. The rearrangement joins TRBV28 to TRBJ2-7; TRBD2 might be the D (6 bases). CDR3 sequence (DNA): TGTGCCAGCAGTTTAGGCGGGGAGTTCAACTACGAGCAGTACTTC. Translated, it gives CASSLGGEFNYEQYF.